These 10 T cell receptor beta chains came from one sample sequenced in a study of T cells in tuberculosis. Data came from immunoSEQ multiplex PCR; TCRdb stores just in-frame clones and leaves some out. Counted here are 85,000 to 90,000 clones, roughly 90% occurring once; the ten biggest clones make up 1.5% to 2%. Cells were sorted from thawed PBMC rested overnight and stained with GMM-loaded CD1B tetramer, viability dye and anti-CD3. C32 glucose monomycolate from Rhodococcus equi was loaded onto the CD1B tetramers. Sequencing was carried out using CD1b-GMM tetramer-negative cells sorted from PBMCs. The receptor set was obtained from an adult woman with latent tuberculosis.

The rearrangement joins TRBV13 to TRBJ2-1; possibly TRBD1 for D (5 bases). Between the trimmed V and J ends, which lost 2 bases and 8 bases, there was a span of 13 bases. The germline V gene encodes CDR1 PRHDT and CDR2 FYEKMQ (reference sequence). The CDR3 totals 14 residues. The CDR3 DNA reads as TGTGCCAGCAGCTTACGACAGTCCCAGGATGAGCAGTTCTTC. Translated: CASSLRQSQDEQFF.

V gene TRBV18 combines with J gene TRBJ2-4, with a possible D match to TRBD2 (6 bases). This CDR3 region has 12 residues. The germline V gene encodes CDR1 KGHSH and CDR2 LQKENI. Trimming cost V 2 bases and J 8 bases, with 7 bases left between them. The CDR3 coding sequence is TGTGCCAGCTCACCAGGAGGGGACATTCAGTACTTC. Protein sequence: CASSPGGDIQYF.

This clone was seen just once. CDR3 DNA sequence: TGTGCCAGCAGTTTATCGGGGGGGATTTGGGAAAAACTGTTTTTT. It encodes CASSLSGGIWEKLFF. The chain links TRBV27 to TRBJ1-4; D might be TRBD1 (5 bases). Germline CDR1 MNHEY, CDR2 SMNVEV (reference sequence). V was trimmed by 0 bases and J by 8 bases, leaving 13 bases between them. The CDR3 totals 15 residues.

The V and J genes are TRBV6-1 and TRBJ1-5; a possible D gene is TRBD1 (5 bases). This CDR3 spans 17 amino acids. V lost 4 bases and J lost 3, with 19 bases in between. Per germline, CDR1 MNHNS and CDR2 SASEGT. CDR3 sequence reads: CASSVLSGHPHNQPQHF. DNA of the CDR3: TGTGCCAGCAGTGTCCTGTCTGGACACCCTCACAATCAGCCCCAGCATTTT.

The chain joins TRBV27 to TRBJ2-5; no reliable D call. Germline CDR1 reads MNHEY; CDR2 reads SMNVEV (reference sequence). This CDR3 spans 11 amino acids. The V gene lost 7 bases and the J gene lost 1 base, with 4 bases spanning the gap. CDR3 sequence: CASIFQETQYF. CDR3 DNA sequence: TGTGCCAGCATATTCCAAGAGACCCAGTACTTC.

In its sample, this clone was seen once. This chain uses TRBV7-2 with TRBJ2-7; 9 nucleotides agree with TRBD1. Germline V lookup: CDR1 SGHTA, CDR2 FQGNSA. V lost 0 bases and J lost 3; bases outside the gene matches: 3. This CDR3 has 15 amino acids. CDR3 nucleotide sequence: TGTGCCAGCAGCTTAGCGGGACAGGGAATCTACGAGCAGTACGTC. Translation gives CASSLAGQGIYEQYV.

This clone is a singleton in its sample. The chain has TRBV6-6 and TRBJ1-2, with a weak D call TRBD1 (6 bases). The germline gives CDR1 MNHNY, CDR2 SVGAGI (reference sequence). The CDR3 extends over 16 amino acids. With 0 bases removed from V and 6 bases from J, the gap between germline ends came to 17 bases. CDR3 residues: CASSYSALQGKDGYTF. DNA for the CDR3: TGTGCCAGCAGTTACTCGGCACTACAGGGTAAAGATGGCTACACCTTC.

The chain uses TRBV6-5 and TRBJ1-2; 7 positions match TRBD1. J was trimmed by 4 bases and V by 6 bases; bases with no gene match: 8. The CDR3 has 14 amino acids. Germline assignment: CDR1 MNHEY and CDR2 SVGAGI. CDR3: CASSKYRGGYGYTF. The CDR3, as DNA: TGTGCCAGCAGCAAGTACAGGGGAGGCTATGGCTACACCTTC.

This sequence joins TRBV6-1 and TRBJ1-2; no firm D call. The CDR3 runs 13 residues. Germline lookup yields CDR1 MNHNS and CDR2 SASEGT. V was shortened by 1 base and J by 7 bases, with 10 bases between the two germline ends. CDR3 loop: CASSEGLGLGYTF. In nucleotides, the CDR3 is TGTGCCAGCAGTGAAGGGCTGGGCCTTGGCTACACCTTC.

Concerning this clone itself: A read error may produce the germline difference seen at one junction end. The CDR3 DNA is TGTGCCGGCAGTGACAGGGCTCTCCGTCCTGAAGCTTTCTTT. Residues: CAGSDRALRPEAFF. V and J are TRBV6-1 and TRBJ1-1, with TRBD1 matching 7 bases. In germline, CDR1 is MNHNS, CDR2 SASEGT. CDR3 length equals 14 residues.